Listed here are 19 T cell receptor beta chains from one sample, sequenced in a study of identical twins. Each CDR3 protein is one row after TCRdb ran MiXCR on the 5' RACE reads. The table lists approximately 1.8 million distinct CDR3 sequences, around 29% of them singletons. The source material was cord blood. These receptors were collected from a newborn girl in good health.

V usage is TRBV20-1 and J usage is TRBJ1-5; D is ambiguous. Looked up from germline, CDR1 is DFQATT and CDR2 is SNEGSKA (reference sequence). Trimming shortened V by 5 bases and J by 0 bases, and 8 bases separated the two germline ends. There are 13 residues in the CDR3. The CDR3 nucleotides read TGCAGTGCTTGGAGTTATAGCAATCAGCCCCAGCATTTT. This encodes CSAWSYSNQPQHF.

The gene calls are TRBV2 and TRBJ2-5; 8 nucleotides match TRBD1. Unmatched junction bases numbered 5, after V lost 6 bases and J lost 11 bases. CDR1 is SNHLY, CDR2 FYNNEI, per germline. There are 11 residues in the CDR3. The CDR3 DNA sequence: TGTGCCAGCAGGGACAGGGAAGAGCAGTACTTC. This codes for CASRDREEQYF.

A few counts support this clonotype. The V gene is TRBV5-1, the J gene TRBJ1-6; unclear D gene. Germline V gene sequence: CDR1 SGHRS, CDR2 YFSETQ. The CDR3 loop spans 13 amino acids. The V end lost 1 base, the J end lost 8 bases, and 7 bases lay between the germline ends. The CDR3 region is CASSLSEDSPLHF. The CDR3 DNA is TGCGCCAGCAGCTTGTCCGAGGATTCACCCCTCCACTTT.

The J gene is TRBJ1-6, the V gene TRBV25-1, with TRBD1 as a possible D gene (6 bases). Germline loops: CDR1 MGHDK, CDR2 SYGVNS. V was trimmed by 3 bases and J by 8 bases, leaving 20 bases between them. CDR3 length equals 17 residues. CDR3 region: CASSDHDRRVRDSPLHF. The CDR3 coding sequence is TGTGCCAGCAGTGACCACGACAGGCGGGTTCGGGATTCACCCCTCCACTTT.

This CDR3 is CASSLVSSGDPQYF. CDR3 coding DNA: TGTGCCAGCAGCTTAGTTAGTTCGGGCGATCCGCAGTATTTT. The chain recombines TRBV7-2 with TRBJ2-3; D is unclear. The CDR3 has 14 amino acids. V lost 1 base, J lost 10 bases, and 15 bases lay in between. From germline, CDR1 is SGHTA and CDR2 FQGNSA.

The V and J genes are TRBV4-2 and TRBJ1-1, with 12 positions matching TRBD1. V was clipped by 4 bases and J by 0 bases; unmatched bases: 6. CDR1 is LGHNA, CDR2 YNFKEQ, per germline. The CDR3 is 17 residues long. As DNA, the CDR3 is TGTGCCAGCAGCCCCGTCGGGACAGGGGGCCTGAACACTGAAGCTTTCTTT. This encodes CASSPVGTGGLNTEAFF.

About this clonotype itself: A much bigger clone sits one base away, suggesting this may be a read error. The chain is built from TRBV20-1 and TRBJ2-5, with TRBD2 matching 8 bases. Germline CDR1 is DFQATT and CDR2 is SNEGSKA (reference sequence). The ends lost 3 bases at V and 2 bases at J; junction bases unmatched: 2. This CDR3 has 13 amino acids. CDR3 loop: CSARASGQETQYF. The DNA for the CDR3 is TGCAGTGCTAGGGCTAGCGGGCAAGAGACCCAGTACTTC.

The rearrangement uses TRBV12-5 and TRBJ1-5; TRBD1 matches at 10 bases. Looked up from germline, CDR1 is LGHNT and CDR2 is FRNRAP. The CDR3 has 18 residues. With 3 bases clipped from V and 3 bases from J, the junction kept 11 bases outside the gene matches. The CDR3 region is CASGLSSNGTGDNQPQHF. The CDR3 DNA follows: TGTGCTAGTGGTTTATCTAGTAACGGGACAGGGGACAATCAGCCCCAGCATTTT.

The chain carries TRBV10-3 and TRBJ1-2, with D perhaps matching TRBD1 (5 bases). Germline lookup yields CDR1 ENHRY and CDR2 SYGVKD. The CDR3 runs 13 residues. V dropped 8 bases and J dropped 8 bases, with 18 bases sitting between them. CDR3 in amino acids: CAIGRVEEYGYTF. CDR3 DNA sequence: TGTGCCATCGGCAGGGTAGAAGAGTACGGCTACACCTTC.

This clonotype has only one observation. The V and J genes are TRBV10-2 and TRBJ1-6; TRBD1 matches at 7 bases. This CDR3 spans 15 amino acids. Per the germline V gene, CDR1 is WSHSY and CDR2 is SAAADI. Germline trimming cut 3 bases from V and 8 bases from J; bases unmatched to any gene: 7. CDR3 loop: CASSDLQGGYSPLHF. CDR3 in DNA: TGCGCCAGCAGTGATTTGCAGGGGGGATATTCACCCCTCCACTTT.

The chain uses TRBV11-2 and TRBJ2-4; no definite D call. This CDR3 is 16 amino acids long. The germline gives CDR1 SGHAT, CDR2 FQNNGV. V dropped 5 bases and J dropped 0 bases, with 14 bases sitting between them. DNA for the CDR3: TGTGCCAGCAGCGAACAAATTAGCCTAGCCAAAAACATTCAGTACTTC. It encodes CASSEQISLAKNIQYF.

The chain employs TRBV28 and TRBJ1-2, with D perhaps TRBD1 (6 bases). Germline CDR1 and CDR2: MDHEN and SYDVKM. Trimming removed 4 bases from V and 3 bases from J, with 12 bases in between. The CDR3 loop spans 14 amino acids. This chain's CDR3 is CASSSVQGDYGYTF. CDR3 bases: TGTGCCAGCAGTTCAGTACAGGGAGACTATGGCTACACCTTC.

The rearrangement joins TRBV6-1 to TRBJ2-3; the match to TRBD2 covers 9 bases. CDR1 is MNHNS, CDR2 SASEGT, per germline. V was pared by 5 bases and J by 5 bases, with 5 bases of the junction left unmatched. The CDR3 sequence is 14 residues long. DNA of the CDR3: TGTGCCAGCAGTTGGCGGGAGGGGGGAGATACGCAGTATTTT. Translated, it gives CASSWREGGDTQYF.

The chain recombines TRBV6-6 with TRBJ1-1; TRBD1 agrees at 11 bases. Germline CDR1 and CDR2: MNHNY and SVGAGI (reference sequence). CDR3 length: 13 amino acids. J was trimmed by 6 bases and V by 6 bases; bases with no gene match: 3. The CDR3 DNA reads TGTGCCAGCAGGGGACAGGGGGTGCCTGAAGCTTTCTTT. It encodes CASRGQGVPEAFF.

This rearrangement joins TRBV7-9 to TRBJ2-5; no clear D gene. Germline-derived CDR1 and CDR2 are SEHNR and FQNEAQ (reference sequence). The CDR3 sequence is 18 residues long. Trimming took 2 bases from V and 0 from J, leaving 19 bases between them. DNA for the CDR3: TGTGCCAGCAGCTTATGTGTCGTGAGAGGCCCTAACCAAGAGACCCAGTACTTC. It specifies CASSLCVVRGPNQETQYF.

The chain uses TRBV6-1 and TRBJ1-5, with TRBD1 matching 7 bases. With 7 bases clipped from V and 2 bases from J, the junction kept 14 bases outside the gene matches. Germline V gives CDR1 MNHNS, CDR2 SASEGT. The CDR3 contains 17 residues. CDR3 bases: TGTGCCAGCACCGATTCTTTCCGGGACAGAGGCAATCAGCCCCAGCATTTT. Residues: CASTDSFRDRGNQPQHF.

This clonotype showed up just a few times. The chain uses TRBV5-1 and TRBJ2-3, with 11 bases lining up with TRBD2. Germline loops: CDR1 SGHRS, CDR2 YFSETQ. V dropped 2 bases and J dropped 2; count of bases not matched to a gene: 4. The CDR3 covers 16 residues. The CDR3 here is CASSFGSGGVTDTQYF. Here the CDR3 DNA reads TGCGCCAGCAGCTTTGGTAGCGGGGGGGTCACAGATACGCAGTATTTT.

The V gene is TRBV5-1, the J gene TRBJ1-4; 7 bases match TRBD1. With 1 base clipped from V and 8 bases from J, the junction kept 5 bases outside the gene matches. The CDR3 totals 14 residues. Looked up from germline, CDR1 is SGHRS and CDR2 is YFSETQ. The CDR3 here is CASSLNRGPEKLFF. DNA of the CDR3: TGCGCCAGCAGCTTGAACAGGGGCCCGGAAAAACTGTTTTTT.

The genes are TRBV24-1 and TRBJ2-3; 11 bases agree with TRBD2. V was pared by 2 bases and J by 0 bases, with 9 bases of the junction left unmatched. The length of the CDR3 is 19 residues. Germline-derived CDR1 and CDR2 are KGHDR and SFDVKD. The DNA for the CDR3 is TGTGCCACCAGTGATTCTCGGACTAGCGGGCGTACTAGCACAGATACGCAGTATTTT. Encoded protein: CATSDSRTSGRTSTDTQYF.